This TCR beta chain was obtained from a study of T cells in Graves' hyperthyroidism and ophthalmopathy. Overall study context: Upon initial diagnosis and before any treatment, peripheral blood was collected.

V lost 5 bases and J 3 bases, leaving 16 bases between the germline ends. The CDR3 is 15 residues long. The germline V gene has CDR1 MNHEY and CDR2 SVGAGI. Study results and caveats: The model anticipated ophthalmopathy a median about six months pre-onset.

Remarks on this clonotype: The target antigen is unknown.

Over 18 months, lack of ophthalmopathy progression marked Graves' hyperthyroidism as stable. Regions amplified from RNA transcripts were the TCR beta CDR3 regions. HTBI primers drove first-round RT-PCR of the TCR CDR3. TCRdb redid the calling of the multiplex PCR reads with MiXCR, one entry per CDR3 protein. The table lists 600,000 to 800,000 distinct CDR3 sequences, roughly a third of them singletons. The source material was blood. The clonotype was recovered from a middle-aged woman with Graves' hyperthyroidism. This sequence joins TRBV6-5 and TRBJ1-1; D gene uncertain. This chain's CDR3 is CASSRGTYRYTEAFF. The CDR3 nucleotides are TGTGCCAGCAGTCGTGGCACCTATAGGTACACTGAAGCTTTCTTT.